The 22 T cell receptor beta chains below were found in one sample sequenced in a study of blood T cell repertoires in COVID-19. Method: immunoSEQ multiplex PCR; TCRdb's copy keeps in-frame clones and lacks some. The sample lists 150,000 to 200,000 clones; about 88% were seen once. Sequencing was carried out using peripheral blood. The receptor set was obtained from a woman of 80 years or more in a cohort sampled during active or convalescent COVID-19.

The chain links TRBV9 to TRBJ1-1, with a tentative D call TRBD1 (5 bases). The V end was cut by 0 bases, the J end by 6 bases, with 18 bases between. This CDR3 comprises 16 residues. Looked up from germline, CDR1 is SGDLS and CDR2 is YYNGEE. This CDR3 is CASSVGQEGMGAEAFF. The CDR3 DNA reads TGTGCCAGCAGCGTAGGTCAGGAGGGGATGGGCGCTGAAGCTTTCTTT.

The rearrangement links TRBV9 to TRBJ2-1, with D perhaps matching TRBD2 (6 bases). Germline CDR1 SGDLS, CDR2 YYNGEE. The CDR3 totals 16 residues. V was clipped by 0 bases and J by 0 bases, with 10 bases between them. The CDR3 protein is CASSVGSGSSYNEQFF. DNA for the CDR3: TGTGCCAGCAGCGTAGGTAGCGGTAGCTCCTACAATGAGCAGTTCTTC.

The chain is built from TRBV18 and TRBJ2-7; 10 bases match TRBD2. The trim removed 2 bases at V and 3 bases at J, leaving 1 base unmatched. Germline V CDR1 and CDR2: KGHSH, LQKENI. This CDR3 spans 14 amino acids. Here the CDR3 reads CASSPTSGVYEQYF. The CDR3 region has the DNA TGTGCCAGCTCACCAACTAGCGGGGTCTACGAGCAGTACTTC.

J is TRBJ2-2 and V is TRBV4-3, with 9 bases that match TRBD1. The CDR3 is 16 amino acids. V lost 4 bases and J lost 5; bases outside the gene matches: 8. In germline, CDR1 is LGHNA, CDR2 YSLEER. The CDR3 DNA reads as TGCGCCAGCAGCCGGTCACAGGGGGCAGGAACCGGGGAGCTGTTTTTT. Translated, it gives CASSRSQGAGTGELFF.

The chain carries TRBV6-5 and TRBJ1-5; 7 bases fit TRBD1. The V gene's germline CDR1 is MNHEY and CDR2 SVGAGI. Trimming cost V 6 bases and J 5 bases; bases outside gene matches: 13. The CDR3 runs to 16 residues. CDR3 nucleotides: TGTGCCAGCAGATACCAAAGACAGGGACCTCATCAGCCCCAGCATTTT. It codes for CASRYQRQGPHQPQHF.

The rearrangement joins TRBV6-6 to TRBJ1-2; TRBD1 matches 7 bases. Germline V gives CDR1 MNHNY, CDR2 SVGAGI (reference sequence). This CDR3 comprises 13 residues. The J segment lost 8 bases and the V segment lost 4 bases, leaving 7 bases of the junction unmatched. CDR3 DNA sequence: TGTGCCAGCAGTTTCACCGGGACAGAGGGCTACACCTTC. Its translation is CASSFTGTEGYTF.

The V call is TRBV7-8, the J call TRBJ1-3; possibly TRBD1 for D (6 bases). Trimming took 5 bases from V and 0 from J, leaving 14 bases between them. CDR3 length: 16 residues. Looked up from germline, CDR1 is SGHVS and CDR2 is FQNEAQ. The CDR3 is CASSPLQGSSGNTIYF. For the CDR3, the DNA is TGTGCCAGCAGCCCGCTACAGGGAAGCTCTGGAAACACCATATATTTT.

The gene calls are TRBV9 and TRBJ2-5, with D possibly matching TRBD1 (6 bases). CDR1 SGDLS and CDR2 YYNGEE come from the germline V gene. The CDR3 sequence is 17 residues long. The V end lost 0 bases, the J end lost 5 bases, and 20 bases lay between the germline ends. The CDR3 region has the DNA TGTGCCAGCAGCGTAGGGACTCAAGGGGGATTGGGGGAGACCCAGTACTTC. Translated, it gives CASSVGTQGGLGETQYF.

The rearrangement links TRBV27 to TRBJ1-1, with TRBD1 identical over 8 bases. Per the germline V gene, CDR1 is MNHEY and CDR2 is SMNVEV (reference sequence). The V gene end was trimmed by 3 bases and the J gene end by 1 base; junction bases not matched to a gene: 7. The CDR3 has 16 residues. The CDR3 bases are TGTGCCAGCAGTTTTCGTCAGGGGGCCAGGAACACTGAAGCTTTCTTT. Residues: CASSFRQGARNTEAFF.

Only a few counts were recorded for this clone. This rearrangement joins TRBV7-8 to TRBJ1-3; D unresolved. This CDR3 contains 16 residues. Per germline, CDR1 SGHVS and CDR2 FQNEAQ. Trimming cost V 1 base and J 0 bases, with 10 bases left between them. The CDR3 DNA is TGTGCCAGCAGCTTAGGGCGGGTCCGCTCTGGAAACACCATATATTTT. It yields the protein CASSLGRVRSGNTIYF.

The chain combines TRBV7-9 with TRBJ2-3, with D unresolved. With 6 bases removed from V and 7 bases from J, the gap between germline ends came to 11 bases. Germline V lookup: CDR1 SEHNR, CDR2 FQNEAQ (reference sequence). This CDR3 contains 12 residues. The CDR3 region is CASSPTFNTQYF. CDR3 DNA sequence: TGTGCCAGCAGTCCTACCTTTAATACGCAGTATTTT. The full variable domain, in which reference TRBV7-9 and TRBJ2-3 provide the parts outside the CDR3, is DTGVSQNPRHKITKRGQNVTFRCDPISEHNRLYWYRQTLGQGPEFLTYFQNEAQLEKSRLLSDRFSAERPKGSFSTLEIQRTEQGDSAMYLCASSPTFNTQYFGPGTRLTVL.

The J gene is TRBJ1-6, the V gene TRBV28; D may be TRBD1 (5 bases). The CDR3 loop spans 14 amino acids. Trimming shortened V by 5 bases and J by 9 bases, and 14 bases separated the two germline ends. Germline CDR1 MDHEN, CDR2 SYDVKM. CDR3 coding DNA: TGTGCCAGCAGTCCAGGGTCACCCAGTTCACCCCTCCACTTT. As protein: CASSPGSPSSPLHF.

The chain joins TRBV29-1 to TRBJ1-2, with D perhaps matching TRBD1 (5 bases). The length of the CDR3 is 12 residues. Germline assignment: CDR1 SQVTM and CDR2 ANQGSEA. V dropped 6 bases and J dropped 4 bases, with 12 bases sitting between them. The CDR3 is CSVPWRGYGYTF. CDR3 nucleotides: TGCAGCGTGCCTTGGAGGGGCTATGGCTACACCTTC.

This clone has a handful of counts. The chain combines TRBV6-5 with TRBJ1-5; D might be TRBD1 (6 bases). The V end was cut by 5 bases, the J end by 2 bases, with 13 bases between. This CDR3 spans 15 amino acids. Germline V gene sequence: CDR1 MNHEY, CDR2 SVGAGI. CDR3 amino acids: CASSPQGKGNQPQHF. The CDR3 coding sequence is TGTGCCAGCAGTCCCCAGGGGAAGGGCAATCAGCCCCAGCATTTT.

The CDR3 bases are TGTGCCAGCAGTGAAAATACAGGGGGCGGGTTGGATGAGCAGTTCTTC. It yields the protein CASSENTGGGLDEQFF. The chain couples TRBV25-1 to TRBJ2-1; TRBD1 aligns across 9 bases. The CDR3 sequence is 16 residues long. Germline assignment: CDR1 MGHDK and CDR2 SYGVNS. Unmatched junction bases numbered 10, after V lost 2 bases and J lost 8 bases.

The V and J genes are TRBV7-9 and TRBJ2-7; 8 nucleotides agree with TRBD2. V gave up 5 bases and J gave up 2 bases; unmatched junction bases: 8. The CDR3 consists of 15 residues. Germline V gene sequence: CDR1 SEHNR, CDR2 FQNEAQ (reference sequence). CDR3 bases: TGTGCCAGCAGCCGGGGGGGCAGGGCCACCTACGAGCAGTACTTC. Translation: CASSRGGRATYEQYF.

The chain couples TRBV11-3 to TRBJ2-5; 7 bases are a match to TRBD1. There are 14 residues in the CDR3. J gave up 4 bases and V 1 base, and 3 bases lay outside the gene matches. Germline lookup yields CDR1 SGHNT and CDR2 YENEEA. The CDR3 DNA reads as TGTGCCAGCAGCTTAGGGGCAGGGGGAGAGACCCAGTACTTC. Its protein product is CASSLGAGGETQYF.

The V and J genes are TRBV27 and TRBJ1-1, with D tentatively TRBD1 (6 bases). Germline V CDR1 and CDR2: MNHEY, SMNVEV (reference sequence). Between the trimmed V and J ends, which lost 6 bases and 1 base, there was a span of 27 bases. There are 19 residues in the CDR3. The CDR3 spells CASRSFRRGPAGGNTEAFF. DNA of the CDR3: TGTGCCAGCAGAAGTTTCCGGCGGGGGCCAGCCGGGGGGAACACTGAAGCTTTCTTT.

This chain uses TRBV5-6 with TRBJ1-2; D is unresolved. The germline V and J ends were trimmed by 4 bases and 14 bases, with 21 bases remaining between them. Per the germline V gene, CDR1 is SGHDT and CDR2 is YYEEEE. CDR3 length: 13 amino acids. The CDR3 here is CASSLGLPSSKTF. Here the CDR3 DNA reads TGTGCCAGCAGCCTGGGCCTACCCTCTTCAAAAACCTTC.

This clone is a singleton in its sample. The genes are TRBV6-2 or TRBV6-3 and TRBJ2-1, with D possibly being TRBD1 (5 bases). Germline loops: CDR1 MNHEY, CDR2 SVGEGT. With 5 bases removed from V and 4 bases from J, the gap between germline ends came to 12 bases. The length of the CDR3 is 14 residues. As DNA, the CDR3 is TGTGCCAGCAGTCTGATGACAGAATACAATGAGCAGTTCTTC. Its translation is CASSLMTEYNEQFF.

The chain joins TRBV3-1 (or the pseudogene TRBV3-2) to TRBJ1-6, with TRBD1 as a possible D gene (6 bases). There are 16 residues in the CDR3. CDR1 and CDR2 from the germline V gene are LGHDT and YNNKEL (reference sequence). V lost 0 bases and J lost 5, with 11 bases in between. CDR3 in amino acids: CASSQDTGGNNSPLHF. The CDR3, as DNA: TGTGCCAGCAGCCAAGATACGGGGGGCAATAATTCACCCCTCCACTTT.

The rearrangement uses TRBV18 and TRBJ2-7; 10 positions match TRBD1. This CDR3 is 16 amino acids long. Germline V gene lookup returns CDR1 KGHSH and CDR2 LQKENI. V lost 0 bases and J lost 2; bases outside the gene matches: 4. DNA for the CDR3: TGTGCCAGCTCACCACCCGGGACAGGGGTAGCCTACGAGCAGTACTTC. It yields the protein CASSPPGTGVAYEQYF.